This T cell receptor beta chain stems from a study of CXCR3-negative and CXCR3-positive naive CD8 T cells. Study-wide points: Naive CXCR3-positive cells had TRB CDR3s more hydrophobic than those of CXCR3-negative naive cells. Sequencing showed both naive subsets with comparably high diversity, and memory CD8+ cells much lower.

Within the CD8+ T cell compartment, naive cells were CD45RO-CCR7+CD27+CD95-. The libraries of TRB cDNA were prepared using 5' RACE with UMI labels. TCRdb reanalyzed the 5' RACE reads, giving one entry per CDR3 protein sequence and no DNA. This table holds approximately 100,000 distinct CDR3 sequences. With regard to this clonotype: Its target is not known.

This CDR3 contains 15 residues. This chain links TRBV12-3 or TRBV12-4 with TRBJ1-1; TCRdb's assignment of TRBD1 cannot be checked, as there is no DNA. The clonotype comes from a human donor in good health. Some clones in this sample may be carry-over from other donors' samples. The sequenced sample consisted of naive CXCR3+ CD8+ T cells from blood. This sample's subset: CD45RO-CCR7+CD27+CD95- naive CD8+ T cells expressing CXCR3 (TNR3+). The CDR3 is CASSVKGELGTEAFF.